These T cell receptor beta chains were read from a single sample in a study of beta chain features in type 1 diabetes. TCRdb's table, derived via immunoSEQ multiplex PCR, lists solely in-frame clones and lacks some. This table has hundreds of thousands of clones, roughly 15% appearing once. The sample taken for sequencing was naive CD4+ T cells from blood. Receptors originate from a man between 18 and 29 years old in good health. CDR3s include the opening cysteine and the closing phenylalanine or tryptophan. The order of the fields is clone size, J gene, V gene, D gene, CDR3 DNA, CDR3 protein. D genes are given only for firm matches. Not all rows give a size; the values are once, few, many and, for expanded clones, a class.

clone size: -
J gene: TRBJ2-7
V gene: TRBV9
D gene: -
CDR3 DNA: TGTGCCAGCAGCGTAGGAGGAGCGAGCTCCTACGAGCAGTACTTC
CDR3 protein: CASSVGGASSYEQYF

clone size: -
J gene: TRBJ2-7
V gene: TRBV10-3
D gene: TRBD2
CDR3 DNA: TGTGCCATCAGTGGTAGCGGGAACGAGCAGTACTTC
CDR3 protein: CAISGSGNEQYF

clone size: few
J gene: TRBJ2-7
V gene: TRBV27
D gene: TRBD1
CDR3 DNA: TGTGCCAGCAGTTTACGACAGGGTGGCTACGAGCAGTACTTC
CDR3 protein: CASSLRQGGYEQYF

clone size: once
J gene: TRBJ2-7
V gene: TRBV2
D gene: TRBD1
CDR3 DNA: TGTGCCAGCAGGCTTGACAGGGTCGGTTCCTACGAGCAGTACTTC
CDR3 protein: CASRLDRVGSYEQYF

clone size: -
J gene: TRBJ1-1
V gene: TRBV7-3
D gene: -
CDR3 DNA: TGTGCCAGCAGCCTCTTACCGGGCAGGAACACTGAAGCTTTCTTT
CDR3 protein: CASSLLPGRNTEAFF

clone size: -
J gene: TRBJ2-7
V gene: TRBV7-2
D gene: TRBD2
CDR3 DNA: TGTGCCAGCAGCACCGGGACTAGTTACGAGCAGTACTTC
CDR3 protein: CASSTGTSYEQYF

clone size: -
J gene: TRBJ1-6
V gene: TRBV9
D gene: TRBD1
CDR3 DNA: TGTGCCAGCAGCGCTATGACAGGGTTCGGGGATTCACCCCTCCACTTT
CDR3 protein: CASSAMTGFGDSPLHF

clone size: few
J gene: TRBJ2-7
V gene: TRBV7-6
D gene: -
CDR3 DNA: TGTGCCAGCAGCCAGGCACCGGTCAGGGGCGAGCAGTACTTC
CDR3 protein: CASSQAPVRGEQYF

clone size: few
J gene: TRBJ1-4
V gene: TRBV7-9
D gene: -
CDR3 DNA: TGTGCCAGCAGCCCGGACGGACGTTCGGGTTGTCTGTTTTTT
CDR3 protein: CASSPDGRSGCLFF

clone size: -
J gene: TRBJ1-1
V gene: TRBV10-3
D gene: -
CDR3 DNA: TGTGCCATCAGTGAGTCTGTTGCTAGGGATATGAACACTGAAGCTTTCTTT
CDR3 protein: CAISESVARDMNTEAFF

clone size: -
J gene: TRBJ2-1
V gene: TRBV7-2
D gene: TRBD2
CDR3 DNA: TGTGCCAGCAGCTCCACTAGCGGGAGGATTAGTGGGAATGAGCAGTTCTTC
CDR3 protein: CASSSTSGRISGNEQFF

clone size: -
J gene: TRBJ2-5
V gene: TRBV7-2
D gene: TRBD2
CDR3 DNA: TGTGCCAGCAGCTCCGGGGAGCGGGATGGGGAGACCCAGTACTTC
CDR3 protein: CASSSGERDGETQYF

clone size: few
J gene: TRBJ2-1
V gene: TRBV19
D gene: -
CDR3 DNA: TGTGCCAGTAGTATGGAGGGCCGACAGAGTAAGCGGTTCTTC
CDR3 protein: CASSMEGRQSKRFF

clone size: -
J gene: TRBJ2-7
V gene: TRBV11-2
D gene: -
CDR3 DNA: TGTGCCAGCAGCTTAGCTGCCGGGATTTACGAGCAGTACTTC
CDR3 protein: CASSLAAGIYEQYF

clone size: few
J gene: TRBJ1-4
V gene: TRBV30
D gene: -
CDR3 DNA: TGTGCCTGGACCCCTCCGGGGCTCAATGAAAAACTGTTTTTT
CDR3 protein: CAWTPPGLNEKLFF

clone size: -
J gene: TRBJ1-5
V gene: TRBV18
D gene: TRBD1
CDR3 DNA: TGTGCCAGCTCACCCACAGGGGTCCAGCCCCAGCATTTT
CDR3 protein: CASSPTGVQPQHF

clone size: few
J gene: TRBJ2-4
V gene: TRBV27
D gene: TRBD1
CDR3 DNA: TGTGCCAGCAGGGGACAGGATTTAGCCAAAAACATTCAGTACTTC
CDR3 protein: CASRGQDLAKNIQYF

clone size: -
J gene: TRBJ1-1
V gene: TRBV29-1
D gene: -
CDR3 DNA: TGCAGCGAAACAGGGTCGAGTGGGACTGAAGCTTTCTTT
CDR3 protein: CSETGSSGTEAFF

clone size: few
J gene: TRBJ1-6
V gene: TRBV14
D gene: TRBD1
CDR3 DNA: TGTGCCAGCAGCCAGAACAGGGGAAGGAATTCACCCCTCCACTTT
CDR3 protein: CASSQNRGRNSPLHF

clone size: -
J gene: TRBJ1-3
V gene: TRBV5-4
D gene: -
CDR3 DNA: TGTGCCAGCAGTGAATTGCAGGGCTCTGGAAACACCATATATTTT
CDR3 protein: CASSELQGSGNTIYF

clone size: few
J gene: TRBJ2-7
V gene: TRBV6-5
D gene: TRBD1
CDR3 DNA: TGTGCCAGCAGTTCGCCGGGACAGGGGACCTACGAGCAGTACTTC
CDR3 protein: CASSSPGQGTYEQYF

clone size: few
J gene: TRBJ2-7
V gene: TRBV6-6
D gene: TRBD2
CDR3 DNA: TGTGCCAGCAGAACTAGCGGGAGTCCGGACGAGCAGTACTTC
CDR3 protein: CASRTSGSPDEQYF

clone size: few
J gene: TRBJ1-2
V gene: TRBV5-1
D gene: -
CDR3 DNA: TGCGCCAGCAGCTTGGTGTCGGCTTATGGCTACACCTTC
CDR3 protein: CASSLVSAYGYTF

clone size: -
J gene: TRBJ2-7
V gene: TRBV7-9
D gene: TRBD1
CDR3 DNA: TGTGCCAGCAGCTTCAGGGGGCTCTACGAGCAGTACTTC
CDR3 protein: CASSFRGLYEQYF

clone size: -
J gene: TRBJ1-5
V gene: TRBV4-1
D gene: -
CDR3 DNA: TGCGCCAGCACCCCGGCGGGGGGAGGCAATCAGCCCCAGCATTTT
CDR3 protein: CASTPAGGGNQPQHF

clone size: few
J gene: TRBJ2-3
V gene: TRBV29-1
D gene: TRBD2
CDR3 DNA: TGCAGCGTGAGACTAGCGGGAGTACCCACAGATACGCAGTATTTT
CDR3 protein: CSVRLAGVPTDTQYF

clone size: -
J gene: TRBJ2-1
V gene: TRBV12-5
D gene: -
CDR3 DNA: TGTGCTAGTGGTTTGGAGAATGAGCAGTTCTTC
CDR3 protein: CASGLENEQFF

clone size: many
J gene: TRBJ2-6
V gene: TRBV25-1
D gene: -
CDR3 DNA: TGTGCCAGCAGCTTACATTCTGGGGCCAACGTCCTGACTTTC
CDR3 protein: CASSLHSGANVLTF

clone size: -
J gene: TRBJ2-3
V gene: TRBV5-1
D gene: -
CDR3 DNA: TGCGCCAGCAGCTCTGGGCTTCGCACAGATACGCAGTATTTT
CDR3 protein: CASSSGLRTDTQYF

clone size: few
J gene: TRBJ1-5
V gene: TRBV13
D gene: -
CDR3 DNA: TGTGCCAGCAGCTTAGGCCTGGGGGGACATAGCAATCAGCCCCAGCATTTT
CDR3 protein: CASSLGLGGHSNQPQHF

clone size: -
J gene: TRBJ1-3
V gene: TRBV9
D gene: TRBD1
CDR3 DNA: TGTGCCAGCAGCGTAGATCCGGGACAGGGAAACACCATATATTTT
CDR3 protein: CASSVDPGQGNTIYF

clone size: -
J gene: TRBJ2-2
V gene: TRBV28
D gene: -
CDR3 DNA: TGTGCCAGCACGCTAAGAGTTGGGATGCTGTTTTTT
CDR3 protein: CASTLRVGMLFF